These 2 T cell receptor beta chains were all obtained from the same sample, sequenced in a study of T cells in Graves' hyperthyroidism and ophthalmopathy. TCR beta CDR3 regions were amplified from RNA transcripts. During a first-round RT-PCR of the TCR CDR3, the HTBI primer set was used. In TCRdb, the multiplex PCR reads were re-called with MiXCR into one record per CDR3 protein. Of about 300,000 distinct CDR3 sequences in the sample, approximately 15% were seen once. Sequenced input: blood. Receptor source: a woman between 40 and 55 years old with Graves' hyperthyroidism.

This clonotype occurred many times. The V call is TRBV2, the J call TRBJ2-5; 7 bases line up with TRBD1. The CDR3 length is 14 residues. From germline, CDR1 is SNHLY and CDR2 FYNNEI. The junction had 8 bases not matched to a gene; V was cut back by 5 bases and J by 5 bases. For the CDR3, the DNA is TGTGCCAGCAGTAGGGGACAGAGCGGCGAGACCCAGTACTTC. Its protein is CASSRGQSGETQYF.

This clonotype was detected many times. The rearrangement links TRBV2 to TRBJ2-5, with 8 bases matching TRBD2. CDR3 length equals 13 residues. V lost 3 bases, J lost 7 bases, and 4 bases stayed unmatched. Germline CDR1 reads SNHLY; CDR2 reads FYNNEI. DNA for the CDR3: TGTGCCAGCAGTGACGGGGGGGTGGGGACCCAGTACTTC. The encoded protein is CASSDGGVGTQYF.